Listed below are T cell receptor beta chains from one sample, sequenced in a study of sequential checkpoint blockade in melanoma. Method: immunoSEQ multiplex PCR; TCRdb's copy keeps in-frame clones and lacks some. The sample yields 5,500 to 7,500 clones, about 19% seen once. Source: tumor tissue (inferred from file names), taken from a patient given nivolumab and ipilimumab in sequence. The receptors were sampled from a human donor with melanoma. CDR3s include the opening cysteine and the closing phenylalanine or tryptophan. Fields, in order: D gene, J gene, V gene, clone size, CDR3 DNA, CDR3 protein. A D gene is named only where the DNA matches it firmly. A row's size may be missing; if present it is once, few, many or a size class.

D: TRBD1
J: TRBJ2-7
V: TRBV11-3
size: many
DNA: TGTGCCAGCAGCTCCTCCGGGACAGGGATTTCTGGAGAGCAGTACTTC
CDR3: CASSSSGTGISGEQYF

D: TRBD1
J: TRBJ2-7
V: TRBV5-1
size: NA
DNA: TGCGCCAGCAGCTTACTGACAGGGGTGGGCGAGCAGTACTTC
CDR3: CASSLLTGVGEQYF

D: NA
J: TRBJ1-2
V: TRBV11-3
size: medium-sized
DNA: TGTGCCAGCAGCTTATGGGGAGCCGGACAGTATGGCTACACCTTC
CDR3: CASSLWGAGQYGYTF

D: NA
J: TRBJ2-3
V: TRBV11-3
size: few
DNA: TGTGCCAGCAGCTTATGGCAGATCTACGGCACAGATACGCAGTATTTT
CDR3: CASSLWQIYGTDTQYF

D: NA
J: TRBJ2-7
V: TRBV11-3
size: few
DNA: TGTGCCAGCAGCTTGTTAGGGGGAAGGGACGAGCAGTACTTC
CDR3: CASSLLGGRDEQYF

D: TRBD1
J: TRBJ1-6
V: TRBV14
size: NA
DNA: TGTGCCAGCAGCCAAGATCCTAGGACAGGGTTTGCTCTAAATTCACCCCTCCACTTT
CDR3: CASSQDPRTGFALNSPLHF

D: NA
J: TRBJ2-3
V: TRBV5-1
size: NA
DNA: TGCGCCAGCAGCTTGGTTGGGGTCACAGATACGCAGTATTTT
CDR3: CASSLVGVTDTQYF

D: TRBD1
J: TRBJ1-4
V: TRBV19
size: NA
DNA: TGTGCCAGTAGTAGAAATCGACAGGGGGGAGATGAAAAACTGTTTTTT
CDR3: CASSRNRQGGDEKLFF

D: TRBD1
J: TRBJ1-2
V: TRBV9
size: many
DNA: TGTGCCAGCAGCGTTACGACAGGGGAATATGGCTACACCTTC
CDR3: CASSVTTGEYGYTF

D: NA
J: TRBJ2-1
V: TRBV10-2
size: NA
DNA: TGCGCCAGCAGCCTCAGTCCATCCGGGGGGCTCAATGAGCAGTTCTTC
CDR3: CASSLSPSGGLNEQFF

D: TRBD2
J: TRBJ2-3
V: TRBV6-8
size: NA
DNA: TGTGCCAGCAGTGAGTCTAGCGGGGGGGCCGGAGATACGCAGTATTTT
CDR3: CASSESSGGAGDTQYF

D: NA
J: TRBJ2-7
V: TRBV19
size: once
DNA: TGTGCCAGTAAGCCCTTCGGGGATACCTACGAGCAGTACTTC
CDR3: CASKPFGDTYEQYF

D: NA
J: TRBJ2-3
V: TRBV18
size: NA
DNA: TGTGCCAGCTCACCCATAGCCCGGGGTGAACTCACAGATACGCAGTATTTT
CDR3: CASSPIARGELTDTQYF